A selection of T cell receptor beta chains follows, all from one sample in a study of T-cell reconstitution after alpha-beta-depleted transplantation in children. TCRdb ran MiXCR on the PCR reads and lists one entry per CDR3 protein. The sample has about 610,000 distinct CDR3 sequences, over 25% seen once. This specimen consisted of PBMCs, obtained before TCRalphabeta/CD19-depleted stem cell transplant. These receptors came from a boy in the first two years of life with Wiskott-Aldrich syndrome, due to receive a stem cell transplant. CDR3s include the opening cysteine and the closing phenylalanine or tryptophan. Fields, in order: V gene, clone size, D gene, J gene, CDR3 DNA, CDR3 protein. A D gene is named only where the DNA matches it firmly. Clone size is shown for a subset of rows, as once, few, many or a class of expanded clone.

V gene: TRBV20-1; clone size: NA; D gene: NA; J gene: TRBJ2-1; CDR3 DNA: TGCAGTGCTAGAGATCCGGCGTGGGGTGAGCAGTTCTTC; CDR3 protein: CSARDPAWGEQFF
V gene: TRBV6-5; clone size: few; D gene: TRBD2; J gene: TRBJ2-7; CDR3 DNA: TGTGCCAGCAGTTACTCGATCGGACTAGTGGCCGAGCAGTACTTC; CDR3 protein: CASSYSIGLVAEQYF
V gene: TRBV12-3/TRBV12-4; clone size: NA; D gene: NA; J gene: TRBJ2-6; CDR3 DNA: TGTGCCAGCAGACTCCGGGACACAGACTCTGGGGCCAACGTCCTGACTTTC; CDR3 protein: CASRLRDTDSGANVLTF
V gene: TRBV20-1; clone size: NA; D gene: TRBD1; J gene: TRBJ2-5; CDR3 DNA: TGCAGTGTCAGACGGGGGACAGGCCAAGAGACCCAGTACTTC; CDR3 protein: CSVRRGTGQETQYF
V gene: TRBV24-1; clone size: NA; D gene: TRBD2; J gene: TRBJ2-1; CDR3 DNA: TGTGCCACCAGTGCCTCGGACGGGACTAGCTACAATGAGCAGTTCTTC; CDR3 protein: CATSASDGTSYNEQFF
V gene: TRBV10-1; clone size: NA; D gene: TRBD1; J gene: TRBJ2-3; CDR3 DNA: TGCGCCAGCAGCCTCGGGGACAGGGGCCAAAGTACGCAGTATTTT; CDR3 protein: CASSLGDRGQSTQYF
V gene: TRBV7-9; clone size: few; D gene: NA; J gene: TRBJ2-1; CDR3 DNA: TGTGCCAGCAGCTTTCTAGGCGGGGTCTCCTACAATGAGCAGTTCTTC; CDR3 protein: CASSFLGGVSYNEQFF
V gene: TRBV15; clone size: few; D gene: TRBD2; J gene: TRBJ2-3; CDR3 DNA: TGTGCCACCAGCAAGGGCAGGGGATCTAGCGGGGGCACAGATACGCAGTATTTT; CDR3 protein: CATSKGRGSSGGTDTQYF
V gene: TRBV6-1; clone size: few; D gene: NA; J gene: TRBJ1-1; CDR3 DNA: TGTGCCACTTCAGACGGGGGGAAAGGCACTGAAGCTTTCTTT; CDR3 protein: CATSDGGKGTEAFF
V gene: TRBV11-1; clone size: few; D gene: TRBD2; J gene: TRBJ2-2; CDR3 DNA: TGTGCCAGCAGCATAGTACGGCTAGCGGGCCCCAGTGACACCGGGGAGCTGTTTTTT; CDR3 protein: CASSIVRLAGPSDTGELFF
V gene: TRBV9; clone size: NA; D gene: TRBD2; J gene: TRBJ2-1; CDR3 DNA: TGTGCCAGCAGCGTAGCCCTAGCGGCCTTATTCAATGAGCAGTTCTTC; CDR3 protein: CASSVALAALFNEQFF
V gene: TRBV20-1; clone size: NA; D gene: NA; J gene: TRBJ1-5; CDR3 DNA: TGCAGTGCTAGAGATCGGGTCTTCAATCAGCCCCAGCATTTT; CDR3 protein: CSARDRVFNQPQHF
V gene: TRBV5-1; clone size: NA; D gene: NA; J gene: TRBJ1-5; CDR3 DNA: TGCGCCAGCAGCACGGACGGACATAGCAATCAGCCCCAGCATTTT; CDR3 protein: CASSTDGHSNQPQHF
V gene: TRBV2; clone size: NA; D gene: NA; J gene: TRBJ1-1; CDR3 DNA: TGTGCCAGCAGTAGGACGACAAGGGCTTTCTTT; CDR3 protein: CASSRTTRAFF
V gene: TRBV20-1; clone size: NA; D gene: TRBD2; J gene: TRBJ2-5; CDR3 DNA: TGCAGTGCCCCGACTAGCGGGAACCAAGAGACCCAGTACTTC; CDR3 protein: CSAPTSGNQETQYF
V gene: TRBV5-1; clone size: few; D gene: NA; J gene: TRBJ2-5; CDR3 DNA: TGCGCCAGCAGCAGACAGGTCCTGAGGCAAGAGACCCAGTACTTC; CDR3 protein: CASSRQVLRQETQYF
V gene: TRBV5-1; clone size: NA; D gene: TRBD2; J gene: TRBJ2-2; CDR3 DNA: TGCGCCAGCAGCTTAGAAGGCGGGAGAGACACCGGGGAGCTGTTTTTT; CDR3 protein: CASSLEGGRDTGELFF
V gene: TRBV4-2; clone size: NA; D gene: NA; J gene: TRBJ1-2; CDR3 DNA: TGTGCCAGCAGCCAACCAAACGGACAGATCGGCTACACCTTC; CDR3 protein: CASSQPNGQIGYTF
V gene: TRBV9; clone size: few; D gene: TRBD2; J gene: TRBJ2-1; CDR3 DNA: TGTGCCAGCAGCGTAGAGCTAGCGGGAGTGTTGAATGAGCAGTTCTTC; CDR3 protein: CASSVELAGVLNEQFF
V gene: TRBV11-3; clone size: NA; D gene: NA; J gene: TRBJ2-1; CDR3 DNA: TGTGCCAGCAGCGCGACGGGACTTACTTTCGATGAGCAGTTCTTC; CDR3 protein: CASSATGLTFDEQFF
V gene: TRBV12-3/TRBV12-4; clone size: few; D gene: NA; J gene: TRBJ1-6; CDR3 DNA: TGTGCCAGCAGTTTAGGGGTTACGCTACCTAATTCACCCCTCCACTTT; CDR3 protein: CASSLGVTLPNSPLHF
V gene: TRBV27; clone size: NA; D gene: TRBD1; J gene: TRBJ1-1; CDR3 DNA: TGTGCCAGCAGTTTATTGAACAGGGGTGCTGAAGCTTTCTTT; CDR3 protein: CASSLLNRGAEAFF
V gene: TRBV5-1; clone size: few; D gene: NA; J gene: TRBJ2-1; CDR3 DNA: TGCGCCAGCAGCTTACAGACAGACAATGAGCAGTTCTTC; CDR3 protein: CASSLQTDNEQFF